This T cell receptor beta chain was sequenced for a study of blood T cell repertoires in COVID-19. Whole-study context: Acute and convalescent COVID-19 specimens originated in the United States, Italy and Spain. In each case, the material was cDNA or gDNA derived from T cells, B-cell-depleted T cells, or PBMCs.

In the original processing: By means of reference gene primer amplification, nucleated cell counts were estimated. Method: immunoSEQ multiplex PCR; TCRdb's copy keeps in-frame clones and lacks some. Clone size and V and J calls were adopted from that table, with D and trimming inferred from the DNA. The sample consists of approximately 150,000 clones, around 83% of them appearing once. Germline V gives CDR1 LNHDA, CDR2 SQIVND (reference sequence). The CDR3 loop spans 14 amino acids. The V gene lost 2 bases and the J gene lost 2 bases, with 9 bases spanning the gap. The clonotype was recovered from a man aged 35-49 years with acute or convalescent COVID-19. The sequenced sample consisted of peripheral blood. The V gene is TRBV19, the J gene TRBJ2-5; D is ambiguous. In DNA, the CDR3 is TGTGCCAGTAGTATACAAGCGCGACAAGAGACCCAGTACTTC. Amino acid sequence: CASSIQARQETQYF.